This TCR beta chain stems from a study of response to subunit inactivated influenza vaccine. The CDR3 consists of 12 residues. With 6 bases removed from V and 8 bases from J, the gap between germline ends came to 13 bases. TCRdb re-analysed the RT-PCR reads in MiXCR, keeping a single row per CDR3 protein. Here the sample spans about 300,000 distinct CDR3 sequences, 21% being singletons. The genes are TRBV12-3 or TRBV12-4 and TRBJ1-1, with D uncertain. Specimen: PBMCs from blood, collected 21 months after vaccination. The source is a man in his fifties or sixties who received an inactivated influenza vaccine. CDR3 region: CASRPDGREAFF. As DNA, the CDR3 is TGTGCCAGCAGACCAGACGGCCGGGAAGCTTTCTTT.